Given below is one TCR beta chain in context. Antigen specificity is unknown. The data stem from a study of Ad26.COV2.S vaccination and SARS-CoV-2 variants. Produced via immunoSEQ multiplex PCR; TCRdb's table is partial and in-frame only. This table holds hundreds of thousands of clones, roughly 90% found once. Sample treatment: 15 to 20 received Ad26.COV2.S at low or high dose, single or two shots; about five received placebo; per-sample allocation not given. Specimen acquisition occurred on day 63 following the initial vaccine or placebo injection. Study-wide findings and caveats: Vaccinees and placebo recipients showed similar non-spike TCR breadth.

This TCR came from a person aged 18-60 years who received the Ad26.COV2.S COVID-19 vaccine or a placebo. Sequencing was performed on peripheral blood, taken in a trial of Ad26.COV2.S vaccine versus placebo.

The CDR3 protein is CASSSWSGTGAVEQYF. The DNA for the CDR3 is TGTGCCAGCAGCTCCTGGAGCGGGACTGGGGCTGTGGAGCAGTACTTC. The V and J genes are TRBV7-2 and TRBJ2-7; 7 nucleotides line up with TRBD2. This CDR3 region has 16 residues. CDR1 and CDR2 (germline): SGHTA, FQGNSA. The J segment lost 7 bases and the V segment lost 4 bases, leaving 16 bases of the junction unmatched.